Listed below are T cell receptor beta chains from one sample, sequenced in a study of T cell changes during pregnancy in multiple sclerosis. Measured with immunoSEQ multiplex PCR; TCRdb has only the in-frame clones, and not every one. The table has about 56,000 clones, approximately 90% seen once. The source material was peripheral blood, sampled in the first trimester of pregnancy. The receptors stem from a female donor in good health, enrolled as a control in a pregnancy study. CDR3s include the opening cysteine and the closing phenylalanine or tryptophan. The D gene is left open where the match is weak. Not all rows give a size; the values are once, few, many and, for expanded clones, a class.

v_gene	d_gene	j_gene	len	abundance	CDR3nt	CDR3aa
TRBV5-1	NA	TRBJ2-1	15	NA	TGCGCCAGCTCAGGCAATAGAAAAATCTACAATGAGCAGTTCTTC	CASSGNRKIYNEQFF
TRBV7-2	NA	TRBJ2-3	14	NA	TGTGCCAGCAGCCCTACCTCTAGCACAGATACGCAGTATTTT	CASSPTSSTDTQYF
TRBV28	TRBD1	TRBJ1-2	15	NA	TGTGCCAGCAGTCCCACAGGGGCCGCGAGCTATGGCTACACCTTC	CASSPTGAASYGYTF
TRBV6-1	NA	TRBJ2-7	15	NA	TGTGCCAGCAGGGCGACAGGTCTAAAATACTACGAGCAGTACTTC	CASRATGLKYYEQYF
TRBV5-1	NA	TRBJ2-1	15	NA	TGCGCCAGCAGCCCGACTAGTTTGGCTAACAATGAGCAGTTCTTC	CASSPTSLANNEQFF
TRBV6-6	NA	TRBJ2-5	10	NA	TGTGCCAGCAGGTCACTAGCATGGTACTTC	CASRSLAWYF
TRBV27	TRBD2	TRBJ2-1	13	NA	TGTGCCACCACGGGACTAATGGGCAATGAGCAGTTCTTC	CATTGLMGNEQFF
TRBV30	NA	TRBJ2-7	12	NA	TGTGCCTTTAGCAAAACCTCCTACGAGCAGTACTTC	CAFSKTSYEQYF
TRBV30	NA	TRBJ1-1	13	once	TGTGCCTGGAGTGTCGGCAGGGACACTGAAGCTTTCTTT	CAWSVGRDTEAFF
TRBV10-2	TRBD1	TRBJ2-7	15	NA	TGCGCCAGCAGTGACCGGACAGGGGGTAGGTACGAGCAGTACTTC	CASSDRTGGRYEQYF
TRBV11-2	NA	TRBJ2-7	15	once	TGTGCCAGCAGCTTAGAGCCGACTCCCTCCTACGAGCAGTACTTC	CASSLEPTPSYEQYF
TRBV19	NA	TRBJ2-3	12	NA	TGTGCCACCAGACAGAACACAGATACGCAGTATTTT	CATRQNTDTQYF
TRBV11-2	NA	TRBJ1-5	14	NA	TGTGCCAGCAGCTTAACCGAAGAGAATCAGCCCCAGCATTTT	CASSLTEENQPQHF
TRBV6-1	TRBD1	TRBJ1-2	13	NA	TGTGCCAGCGGGGGACAGGGATTTAGTGGCTACACCTTC	CASGGQGFSGYTF
TRBV4-1	NA	TRBJ1-2	13	NA	TGCGCCAGCAGCCAAACCATGACAGCTGGCTACACCTTC	CASSQTMTAGYTF
TRBV19	NA	TRBJ1-1	14	NA	TGTGCCAGTAGTCTCCGGACAGCGAACACTGAAGCTTTCTTT	CASSLRTANTEAFF
TRBV7-2	NA	TRBJ2-7	12	NA	TGTGCCAGCAGCTCTCCTTCCTACGAGCAGTACTTC	CASSSPSYEQYF
TRBV6-4	TRBD1	TRBJ1-1	14	once	TGTGCCAGCAGTGGAGGGACAGGGGCGGCTGAAGCTTTCTTT	CASSGGTGAAEAFF
TRBV2	NA	TRBJ1-6	13	NA	TGTGCCAGCACTTTACAGCCTGATTCACCCCTCCACTTT	CASTLQPDSPLHF
TRBV5-8	NA	TRBJ1-3	13	NA	TGTGCCAGCAGCTTGGTTTCGGGAAACACCATATATTTT	CASSLVSGNTIYF
TRBV18	NA	TRBJ1-1	14	NA	TGTGCCAGCTCACCATCGAGGGAGAACACTGAAGCTTTCTTT	CASSPSRENTEAFF
TRBV2	TRBD2	TRBJ2-7	15	NA	TGTGCCTCCCGCGAGGCGGGACTACGCAACTACGAGCAGTACTTC	CASREAGLRNYEQYF
TRBV29-1	NA	TRBJ1-1	12	NA	TGCAGCGTTGACGCGATGAACACTGAAGCTTTCTTT	CSVDAMNTEAFF
TRBV28	TRBD2	TRBJ2-1	15	NA	TGTGCCAGCAGTGCCGGGGGGTCATCTGACAATGAGCAGTTCTTC	CASSAGGSSDNEQFF
TRBV6-1	NA	TRBJ2-2	13	NA	TGTGCCAGCAGGCAGGGAAACACCGGGGAGCTGTTTTTT	CASRQGNTGELFF
TRBV7-9	NA	TRBJ2-2	17	NA	TGTGCCAGCAGCGGCCTAAGCGGGCAGAAGAACACCGGGGAGCTGTTTTTT	CASSGLSGQKNTGELFF
TRBV19	TRBD1	TRBJ2-1	17	NA	TGTGCCAGTAGTAATTGGGACAGCCCAAGCTCCTACAATGAGCAGTTCTTC	CASSNWDSPSSYNEQFF
TRBV10-3	TRBD1	TRBJ1-1	12	NA	TGTGCCATCAGCCAGGGGGACACTGAAGCTTTCTTT	CAISQGDTEAFF
TRBV11-1	NA	TRBJ2-5	16	once	TGTGCCAGCAGCCCAAGAAGTGTCGGGTCTCAAGAGACCCAGTACTTC	CASSPRSVGSQETQYF
TRBV11-1	NA	TRBJ2-3	13	once	TGTGCCAGCAGTCCGGGTCCCGCACATACGCAGTATTTT	CASSPGPAHTQYF
TRBV7-3	TRBD1	TRBJ2-7	15	once	TGTGCCAGCAGCTTGACAGGGCAACCGTTCCGCGAGCAGTACTTC	CASSLTGQPFREQYF
TRBV5-5	NA	TRBJ2-7	13	NA	TGTGCCAGCAGCTTTGGCGACACTTACGAGCAGTACTTC	CASSFGDTYEQYF
TRBV10-1	NA	TRBJ1-6	15	few	TGCGCCAGCAGTGACACGGCAGGGATGGATTCACCCCTCCACTTT	CASSDTAGMDSPLHF
TRBV19	NA	TRBJ2-7	15	NA	TGTGCCAGTAGTACAGGGAAAGCAGGGACCTACGAGCAGTACTTC	CASSTGKAGTYEQYF
TRBV5-4	NA	TRBJ2-1	13	NA	TGTGCCAGCAGCTTGTTGGCCGTTAATGAGCAGTTCTTC	CASSLLAVNEQFF
TRBV7-6	TRBD2	TRBJ2-1	17	NA	TGTGCCAGCAGCTTATTGGCTAGCGGGAGTGGGTTCGATGAGCAGTTCTTC	CASSLLASGSGFDEQFF
TRBV30	NA	TRBJ1-1	14	few	TGTGCCTGGAGTCCCCTCGGACGACAGGATGAAGCTTTCTTT	CAWSPLGRQDEAFF
TRBV6-5	NA	TRBJ2-3	15	NA	TGTGCCAGCAGCCGCACGGAGGCCCCCACAGATACGCAGTATTTT	CASSRTEAPTDTQYF
TRBV5-5	TRBD1	TRBJ1-3	15	many	TGTGCCAGCAGCAATGGACAGGGCCCTGGAAACACCATATATTTT	CASSNGQGPGNTIYF
TRBV29-1	NA	TRBJ1-2	13	NA	TGCAGCGTTGAAGATCTTCCCCTAGGTGGCTACACCTTC	CSVEDLPLGGYTF
TRBV7-8	NA	TRBJ2-1	13	NA	TGTGCCAGCAGCTTAAGCGTCTACAATGAGCAGTTCTTC	CASSLSVYNEQFF
TRBV10-3	TRBD1	TRBJ1-2	13	NA	TGTGCCGCCTCCGGGACAGTCAGCTATGGCTACACCTTC	CAASGTVSYGYTF
TRBV9	TRBD2	TRBJ2-1	16	NA	TGTGCCAGCAGCGGCGTGGTAGCGGGGGCGTACAATGAGCAGTTCTTC	CASSGVVAGAYNEQFF
TRBV7-9	NA	TRBJ2-1	13	once	TGTGCCAGCAGCTTAAGTCAGTACAATGAGCAGTTCTTC	CASSLSQYNEQFF
TRBV6-5	NA	TRBJ1-4	14	NA	TGTGCCAGCAGTTACCAGGGGACGGGGGAAAAACTGTTTTTT	CASSYQGTGEKLFF
TRBV18	TRBD1	TRBJ1-1	17	NA	TGTGCCAGCTCACCACCTACAGGGGGAGTAGCGGACACTGAAGCTTTCTTT	CASSPPTGGVADTEAFF
TRBV10-3	NA	TRBJ1-1	15	NA	TGTGCCATCAGTGGGGTAGGAGGGGACGGGACTGAAGCTTTCTTT	CAISGVGGDGTEAFF
TRBV9	NA	TRBJ1-5	15	once	TGTGCCAGCAGCGTAGGAACAGGCGGGAGTCAGCCCCAGCATTTT	CASSVGTGGSQPQHF
TRBV21-1	NA	TRBJ1-4	17	NA	TGTGCCAGCATCCGGCCGGGACAGGGGCCTATCTTGGCAAAACTGTTTTTT	CASIRPGQGPILAKLFF